This TCR beta chain was identified in a study of cytomegalovirus exposure and HLA in healthy donors. Findings and caveats of the study: With later analysis, a missense DCLRE1C variant became linked to TCR beta V- and J-gene trimming. Later analysis found that TCR beta chains associated with HLA were more clonally expanded than other, equally common chains.

This clone was seen a handful of times. Its antigen is unknown. This same CDR3 is encoded by further DNA sequences in the sample. PCR amplification relied on 60 Vbeta primers (plus 13 Jbeta primers). In the original processing: The count from a later analysis was about 80 million unique TCR beta chains, approximately 9.9 million of them shared. Generated by immunoSEQ multiplex PCR, the TCRdb table keeps only in-frame clones and is missing some. Clone size and the V and J calls come from that table; the DNA yielded D and trimming. The repertoire includes under 300,000 clones, around 86% of them detected once, and 4% sits in the top ten. The CDR3 sequence is 13 residues long. CDR1 is KGHSH, CDR2 LQKENI, per germline. V was clipped by 2 bases and J by 3 bases; unmatched bases: 1.

The receptor was isolated from a man aged 40-55 years in good health and CMV-seropositive. Sequences were obtained from PBMCs. The chain combines TRBV18 with TRBJ2-7, with TRBD1 matching 7 bases. The CDR3 sequence: CASSPGTDYEQYF. CDR3 nucleotide sequence: TGTGCCAGCTCACCAGGGACAGACTACGAGCAGTACTTC. Full variable domain (rest looked up from reference TRBV18 and TRBJ2-7): NAGVMQNPRHLVRRRGQEARLRCSPMKGHSHVYWYRQLPEEGLKFMVYLQKENIIDESGMPKERFSAEFPKEGPSILRIQQVVRGDSAAYFCASSPGTDYEQYFGPGTRLTVT.